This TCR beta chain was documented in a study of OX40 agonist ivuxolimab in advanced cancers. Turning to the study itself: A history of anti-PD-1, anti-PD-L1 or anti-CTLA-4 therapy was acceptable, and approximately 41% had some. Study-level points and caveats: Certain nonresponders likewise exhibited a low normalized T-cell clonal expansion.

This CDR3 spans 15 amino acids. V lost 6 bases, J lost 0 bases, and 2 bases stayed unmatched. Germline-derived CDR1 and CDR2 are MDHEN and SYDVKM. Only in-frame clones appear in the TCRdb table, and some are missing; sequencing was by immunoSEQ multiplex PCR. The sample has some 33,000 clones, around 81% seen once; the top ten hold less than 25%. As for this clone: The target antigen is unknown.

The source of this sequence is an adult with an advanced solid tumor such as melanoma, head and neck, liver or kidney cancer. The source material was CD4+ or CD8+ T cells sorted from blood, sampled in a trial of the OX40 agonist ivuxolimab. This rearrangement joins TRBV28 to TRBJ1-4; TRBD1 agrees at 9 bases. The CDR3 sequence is CASRRQGATNEKLFF. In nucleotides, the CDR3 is TGTGCCAGCAGGAGACAGGGGGCAACTAATGAAAAACTGTTTTTT.